A single sample is the source of the 32 T cell receptor beta chains below, sequenced in a study of T-cell reconstitution after alpha-beta-depleted transplantation in children. Unique molecular identifiers were used in preparing the TCRbeta library. TCRdb processed the PCR reads anew with MiXCR; each CDR3 protein has one entry. The sample lists about 580,000 distinct CDR3 sequences, more than 20% occurring once. The specimen comprised PBMCs, mostly from graft donor cells, sampled 360 days after TCRalphabeta/CD19-depleted stem cell transplant. Receptors originate from a boy in the first two years of life who had a stem cell transplant for acute myeloid leukemia, so the T cells may come from the graft donor.

V gene TRBV29-1 combines with J gene TRBJ2-5, with D hard to call. Trimming took 3 bases from V and 4 from J, leaving 3 bases between them. CDR1 is SQVTM, CDR2 ANQGSEA, per germline. CDR3 size: 10 residues. The CDR3 loop is CSVDVETQYF. The DNA for the CDR3 is TGCAGCGTTGACGTAGAGACCCAGTACTTC.

For this clonotype: This sequence may be a read error, since a much larger clone differs from it by one base. No conserved phenylalanine or tryptophan ends this CDR3, so it is likely a read error. This rearrangement joins TRBV20-1 to TRBJ2-3; D unresolved. V shed 2 bases and J shed 4 bases, with 7 bases lying between them. The CDR3 consists of 12 residues. CDR1 and CDR2 (germline): DFQATT, SNEGSKA (reference sequence). CDR3 bases: TGCAGTGCTAGACAAGGGCCAGATACGCAGTATTGT. It yields the protein CSARQGPDTQYC.

On this clonotype itself: This may stem from a read error, because a much larger clone lies one nucleotide away. The chain joins TRBV6-6 to TRBJ1-1, with a weak D call TRBD1 (5 bases). Per germline, CDR1 MNHNY and CDR2 SVGAGI (reference sequence). V dropped 5 bases and J dropped 9 bases, with 13 bases sitting between them. This CDR3 has 12 residues. In nucleotides, the CDR3 is TGTGCCAGCAGTCGTGAGGGGACCCAAGCTTTCTTT. Its protein is CASSREGTQAFF.

The rearrangement links TRBV21-1 to TRBJ2-3; TRBD1 is the table's D call and was not checked against the DNA. TRBV21-1 is noted as a pseudogene. The CDR3 is 16 amino acids. The CDR3 spells CASSKDGTRGADTQYF. CDR3 DNA: TGTGCCAGCAGCAAAGATGGGACCAGAGGGGCGGATACGCAGTATTTT.

This clonotype has at least ten counts. J is TRBJ2-1 and V is TRBV5-1, with D unresolved. The CDR3 spans 14 residues. Germline CDR1 and CDR2: SGHRS and YFSETQ. The germline V and J ends were trimmed by 0 bases and 3 bases, with 7 bases remaining between them. The CDR3 bases are TGCGCCAGCAGCTTGGATGAGATCTACAATGAGCAGTTCTTC. Its translation is CASSLDEIYNEQFF.

This clonotype was detected only a few times. The V gene is TRBV7-2, the J gene TRBJ2-1, with 10 nucleotides matching TRBD2. Germline-derived CDR1 and CDR2 are SGHTA and FQGNSA. CDR3 size: 14 residues. V gave up 6 bases and J gave up 5 bases; unmatched junction bases: 4. The CDR3 protein is CASRSSGGNNEQFF. As DNA, the CDR3 is TGTGCCAGCAGGAGTAGCGGGGGGAACAATGAGCAGTTCTTC.

There are a few counts of this clonotype. The chain recombines TRBV20-1 with TRBJ1-6, with 7 bases fitting TRBD1. Germline V gene lookup returns CDR1 DFQATT and CDR2 SNEGSKA (reference sequence). There are 17 residues in the CDR3. With 3 bases clipped from V and 4 bases from J, the junction kept 12 bases outside the gene matches. This chain's CDR3 is CSASNPRTGSYNSPLHF. Written as DNA, the CDR3 is TGCAGTGCTAGTAACCCCCGGACAGGATCTTATAATTCACCCCTCCACTTT.

V usage is TRBV6-1 and J usage is TRBJ1-4; the D is unclear. The CDR3 loop spans 14 amino acids. Deletions cut 6 bases from V and 3 bases from J, with 11 bases between. In germline, CDR1 is MNHNS, CDR2 SASEGT. In nucleotides, the CDR3 is TGTGCCAGCAGACAAAACGGGGCTAATGAAAAACTGTTTTTT. This codes for CASRQNGANEKLFF.

In its sample, this clonotype was seen a few times. The chain combines TRBV9 with TRBJ2-1, with TRBD1 matching over 8 bases. V shed 3 bases and J 0 bases; nucleotides not matched to a gene: 8. Germline V CDR1 and CDR2: SGDLS, YYNGEE. There are 17 residues in the CDR3. In DNA form, the CDR3 reads TGTGCCAGCAGCGCCGTGCCAGGGGGCTCCTCCTACAATGAGCAGTTCTTC. Residues: CASSAVPGGSSYNEQFF. Together with reference TRBV9 and TRBJ2-1, the CDR3 gives the full variable domain: DSGVTQTPKHLITATGQRVTLRCSPRSGDLSVYWYQQSLDQGLQFLIQYYNGEERAKGNILERFSAQQFPDLHSELNLSSLELGDSALYFCASSAVPGGSSYNEQFFGPGTRLTVL.

This clonotype was counted many times. V and J are TRBV5-1 and TRBJ2-5; D may be TRBD1 (5 bases). This CDR3 region has 11 residues. Germline loops: CDR1 SGHRS, CDR2 YFSETQ. V lost 7 bases and J lost 4, with 8 bases in between. The DNA of the CDR3 is TGCGCCAGCGGGGCCGCAGAGACCCAGTACTTC. Translating it yields CASGAAETQYF.

The V and J genes are TRBV10-2 and TRBJ1-1; 7 bases match TRBD1. V gave up 4 bases and J gave up 1 base; unmatched junction bases: 3. From germline, CDR1 is WSHSY and CDR2 SAAADI. This CDR3 comprises 14 residues. In nucleotides, the CDR3 is TGCGCCAGCAGTGCATACAGGGGGAACACTGAAGCTTTCTTT. Encoded protein: CASSAYRGNTEAFF.

In this sample, this clonotype turned up a few times. This rearrangement joins TRBV28 to TRBJ2-1; no clear D gene. Per germline, CDR1 MDHEN and CDR2 SYDVKM. V gave up 3 bases and J gave up 0 bases, with 6 bases separating them. The CDR3 is 14 residues long. The CDR3 loop is CASSLRSSYNEQFF. As DNA, the CDR3 is TGTGCCAGCAGTTTGAGGAGCTCCTACAATGAGCAGTTCTTC.

This clonotype was found many times. The gene calls are TRBV25-1 and TRBJ1-5; no reliable D call. In germline, CDR1 is MGHDK, CDR2 SYGVNS. With 4 bases removed from V and 4 bases from J, the gap between germline ends came to 5 bases. This CDR3 is 12 amino acids long. CDR3 protein: CASSGVNQPQHF. CDR3 DNA: TGTGCCAGCAGTGGGGTAAATCAGCCCCAGCATTTT.

V and J are TRBV4-2 and TRBJ2-1; 12 nucleotides align to TRBD2. The CDR3 is 15 amino acids. Germline-derived CDR1 and CDR2 are LGHNA and YNFKEQ. Trimming cost V 4 bases and J 7 bases; bases outside gene matches: 5. The CDR3 sequence: CASSLETSGGNEQFF. DNA for the CDR3: TGTGCCAGCAGCCTTGAGACTAGCGGGGGAAATGAGCAGTTCTTC.

The chain employs TRBV12-3 or TRBV12-4 and TRBJ2-3; 7 bases align to TRBD2. V was clipped by 5 bases and J by 0 bases; unmatched bases: 2. The CDR3 is 14 residues long. CDR3 nucleotides: TGTGCCAGCAGTGTGCGGGGGAGCACAGATACGCAGTATTTT. Its protein product is CASSVRGSTDTQYF.

Ten or more counts support this clonotype. J is TRBJ2-3 and V is TRBV5-4; D is perhaps TRBD1 (7 bases). Trimming took off 0 bases at V and 1 base at J, with 12 bases between the two ends. There are 16 residues in the CDR3. Germline lookup yields CDR1 SGHNT and CDR2 YYREEE (reference sequence). CDR3: CASSLARGARTDTQYF. For the CDR3, the DNA is TGTGCCAGCAGCTTGGCCAGGGGGGCTCGCACAGATACGCAGTATTTT.

The V and J genes are TRBV5-1 and TRBJ1-4, with D tentatively TRBD1 (6 bases). The CDR3 consists of 15 residues. CDR1 SGHRS and CDR2 YFSETQ come from the germline V gene. Trimming cost V 4 bases and J 8 bases, with 18 bases left between them. The DNA of the CDR3 is TGCGCCAGCAGCCTTACCACAGGGCGCGGGGAAAAACTGTTTTTT. The encoded protein is CASSLTTGRGEKLFF.

This clonotype was counted many times. The V gene is TRBV6-5, the J gene TRBJ2-5; 8 bases are a match to TRBD1. The CDR3 loop spans 15 amino acids. V shed 0 bases, J shed 7 bases, and the junction held 7 bases outside the gene matches. The germline CDR1 and CDR2 sequences are MNHEY and SVGAGI. The CDR3 region has the DNA TGTGCCAGCAGTTACTCGAGTGACAGGGGAGGGACCCAGTACTTC. Its protein is CASSYSSDRGGTQYF.

This clonotype was detected only a few times. The V gene is TRBV7-8, the J gene TRBJ2-7, with D perhaps assigned TRBD1 or TRBD2 (5 bases each). The CDR3 has 15 amino acids. The germline gives CDR1 SGHVS, CDR2 FQNEAQ. The V gene lost 2 bases and the J gene lost 1 base, with 12 bases spanning the gap. The CDR3: CASSLRDGASYEQYF. CDR3 nucleotides: TGTGCCAGCAGCTTACGGGACGGGGCTTCCTACGAGCAGTACTTC. Supplemented by reference TRBV7-8 and TRBJ2-7, the full variable domain reads GAGVSQSPRYKVAKRGQDVALRCDPISGHVSLFWYQQALGQGPEFLTYFQNEAQLDKSGLPSDRFFAERPEGSVSTLKIQRTQQEDSAVYLCASSLRDGASYEQYFGPGTRLTVT.

This clonotype came up a few times. V gene TRBV20-1 combines with J gene TRBJ1-6; D unresolved. Trimming shortened V by 3 bases and J by 7 bases, and 10 bases separated the two germline ends. The CDR3 is 13 amino acids. Germline V gene sequence: CDR1 DFQATT, CDR2 SNEGSKA (reference sequence). DNA for the CDR3: TGCAGTGCTAGGTCGGTCACAAATTCACCCCTCCACTTT. Its translation: CSARSVTNSPLHF.

In this sample, this clonotype turned up many times. The chain uses TRBV28 and TRBJ2-7; the D call may be TRBD1 or TRBD2 (5 bases each). The CDR3 spans 14 residues. Per the germline V gene, CDR1 is MDHEN and CDR2 is SYDVKM. Trimming took off 4 bases at V and 6 bases at J, with 16 bases between the two ends. In DNA form, the CDR3 reads TGTGCCAGCAGTTGGGCAGGGTCGGCGGGCGAGCAGTACGTC. Its protein product is CASSWAGSAGEQYV.

There are many counts of this clonotype. This chain links TRBV5-1 with TRBJ2-1; 7 bases are a match to TRBD1. This CDR3 spans 14 amino acids. Per germline, CDR1 SGHRS and CDR2 YFSETQ. V shed 10 bases and J 0 bases; nucleotides not matched to a gene: 7. The chain's CDR3 is CAGPRDSSYNEQFF. As DNA, the CDR3 is TGCGCCGGACCTCGGGACAGCTCCTACAATGAGCAGTTCTTC.

The J gene is TRBJ2-7, the V gene TRBV11-2; D ambiguous. V lost 4 bases and J lost 3, with 10 bases in between. Looked up from germline, CDR1 is SGHAT and CDR2 is FQNNGV. The CDR3 runs to 13 residues. The CDR3 sequence: CASSSLPYYEQYV. CDR3 bases: TGTGCCAGCAGCTCCCTTCCGTACTACGAGCAGTACGTC.

The genes are TRBV2 and TRBJ2-1, with 9 bases identical to TRBD2. The CDR3 has 13 amino acids. V was pared by 6 bases and J by 9 bases, with 6 bases of the junction left unmatched. Germline V gene lookup returns CDR1 SNHLY and CDR2 FYNNEI. The CDR3 sequence: CASSWTSVTEQFF. The CDR3 DNA reads TGTGCCAGCAGCTGGACTAGCGTAACTGAGCAGTTCTTC.

This clonotype turned up a few times. The chain carries TRBV20-1 and TRBJ1-2; 8 nucleotides agree with TRBD1. The length of the CDR3 is 11 residues. Per germline, CDR1 DFQATT and CDR2 SNEGSKA (reference sequence). Trimming cost V 6 bases and J 6 bases; bases outside gene matches: 3. CDR3 loop: CSAMTGDGYTF. The CDR3 region has the DNA TGCAGTGCCATGACAGGGGATGGCTACACCTTC.

In its sample, this clonotype was seen a few times. This chain joins TRBV20-1 and TRBJ1-5, with 7 positions matching TRBD1. This CDR3 has 14 amino acids. With V trimmed by 0 bases and J by 4 bases, 3 bases remained unmatched. CDR1 DFQATT and CDR2 SNEGSKA come from the germline V gene (reference sequence). The CDR3 protein is CSAREGTENQPQHF. The CDR3 nucleotides read TGCAGTGCTAGAGAGGGGACAGAGAATCAGCCCCAGCATTTT.

J is TRBJ1-2 and V is TRBV29-1; D possibly corresponds to TRBD1 (5 bases). V was clipped by 6 bases and J by 4 bases, with 12 bases between them. The CDR3 is 12 residues long. Germline V gene lookup returns CDR1 SQVTM and CDR2 ANQGSEA. This chain's CDR3 is CSVVRASYGYTF. The CDR3 DNA is TGCAGCGTGGTCAGGGCATCCTATGGCTACACCTTC.

This clonotype was seen at least ten times. The rearrangement links TRBV4-3 to TRBJ1-2, with 8 bases fitting TRBD1. The germline V gene has CDR1 LGHNA and CDR2 YSLEER. The V segment lost 0 bases and the J segment 4 bases; nucleotides outside the gene matches: 10. CDR3 size: 17 residues. The CDR3, as DNA: TGCGCCAGCAGCCAAGAGCAGGGGGCGCATCCCAGCTATGGCTACACCTTC. Protein sequence: CASSQEQGAHPSYGYTF.

In this sample, this clonotype turned up many times. The chain is built from TRBV12-3 or TRBV12-4 and TRBJ2-5; D uncertain. With 1 base removed from V and 5 bases from J, the gap between germline ends came to 17 bases. The CDR3 runs to 16 residues. Here the CDR3 reads CASSLVKGRTFETQYF. CDR3 coding DNA: TGTGCCAGCAGTTTAGTGAAGGGCCGGACCTTTGAGACCCAGTACTTC.

The chain employs TRBV28 and TRBJ2-1; 11 bases fit TRBD2. There are 19 residues in the CDR3. Trimming removed 2 bases from V and 5 bases from J; junction bases left unmatched: 14. Per germline, CDR1 MDHEN and CDR2 SYDVKM. The CDR3 here is CASSLGPLAGGPLDNEQFF. CDR3 coding DNA: TGTGCCAGCAGTTTAGGCCCCCTAGCGGGGGGACCATTAGACAATGAGCAGTTCTTC.

This clonotype was counted between two and nine times. The J gene is TRBJ2-7, the V gene TRBV29-1, with TRBD1 identical over 7 bases. Germline CDR1 SQVTM, CDR2 ANQGSEA. Trimming removed 3 bases from V and 3 bases from J; junction bases left unmatched: 5. The CDR3 has 13 residues. CDR3 nucleotide sequence: TGCAGCGTTGAGGGACAGTACAGCTACGAGCAGTACTTC. It translates to CSVEGQYSYEQYF.

This clonotype was seen at least ten times. This chain connects TRBV5-1 to TRBJ2-5, with 11 bases aligning to TRBD2. J lost 1 base, V lost 4 bases, and 3 bases had no gene match. The CDR3 extends over 15 amino acids. Germline V gives CDR1 SGHRS, CDR2 YFSETQ. The CDR3 loop reads CASSPGTSGQETQYF. The CDR3 DNA reads as TGCGCCAGCAGCCCGGGGACTAGCGGCCAAGAGACCCAGTACTTC.